The rows below give T cell receptor beta chains drawn from one sample of a study of CD8 T cells in Susac syndrome. One entry per CDR3 protein results from TCRdb running MiXCR on the immunoSEQ multiplex PCR reads. The sample yields a few hundred thousand distinct CDR3 sequences, around 95% seen once. The material sequenced was CD4+ T cells from PBMCs. Every receptor here comes from a human donor with multiple sclerosis. Each CDR3 is given with its conserved first and last residue. D genes are given only for firm matches. Clone sizes are given selectively: once, few, many, or a class where the clone is expanded.

abundance	j_gene	v_gene	d_gene	CDR3aa	CDR3nt
-	TRBJ1-1	TRBV5-1	-	CASSFNKNTEAFF	TGCGCCAGCAGCTTTAATAAGAACACTGAAGCTTTCTTT
-	TRBJ1-3	TRBV15	TRBD1	CATSSGTGFGNTIYF	TGTGCCACCAGCAGCGGGACAGGGTTCGGAAACACCATATATTTT
-	TRBJ1-1	TRBV20-1	-	CSARAEIGAFF	TGCAGTGCTAGGGCGGAGATAGGAGCTTTCTTT
-	TRBJ1-2	TRBV5-1	TRBD1	CASSYDRGGYGYTF	TGCGCCAGCAGCTATGACAGGGGTGGCTATGGCTACACCTTC
few	TRBJ2-5	TRBV12-3/TRBV12-4	-	CASSPGRGETQYF	TGTGCCAGCAGTCCCGGTCGTGGGGAGACCCAGTACTTC
once	TRBJ2-1	TRBV4-1	-	CASSQGQAGTYNEQFF	TGCGCCAGCAGCCAAGGACAGGCGGGAACCTACAATGAGCAGTTCTTC
-	TRBJ2-5	TRBV23-1	TRBD2	CASSPPRTSGGPQETQYF	TGCGCCAGCAGTCCCCCGCGGACTAGCGGGGGACCTCAAGAGACCCAGTACTTC
-	TRBJ2-5	TRBV2	TRBD2	CASRRARLAGAQETQYF	TGTGCCAGCAGGCGCGCACGGCTAGCGGGAGCCCAAGAGACCCAGTACTTC
-	TRBJ2-3	TRBV12-3/TRBV12-4	TRBD2	CASRSLAGDRDTQYF	TGTGCCAGCAGGTCACTAGCGGGGGACCGAGATACGCAGTATTTT
-	TRBJ2-3	TRBV7-9	TRBD1	CASSLAGTGQEQYF	TGTGCCAGCAGCTTAGCCGGGACAGGGCAAGAGCAGTATTTT
-	TRBJ1-5	TRBV7-9	-	CASSLGRGSNQPQHF	TGTGCCAGCAGCTTAGGTAGGGGTAGCAATCAGCCCCAGCATTTT
-	TRBJ1-6	TRBV4-2	-	CASSLPAAHSPLHF	TGTGCCAGCAGCCTACCAGCAGCTCACTCCCCCCTCCACTTT
-	TRBJ1-2	TRBV7-9	-	CASSLLVGDYGYTF	TGTGCCAGCAGCTTGCTGGTCGGTGACTATGGCTACACCTTC
-	TRBJ2-7	TRBV2	TRBD2	CASSDGGVREQYF	TGTGCCAGCAGTGATGGGGGGGTGAGGGAGCAGTACTTC
once	TRBJ2-5	TRBV25-1	-	CASSLPRRVNEETQYF	TGTGCCAGCAGTTTACCGAGGAGAGTCAATGAAGAGACCCAGTACTTC
-	TRBJ2-3	TRBV28	TRBD2	CASSRTSGPTDTQYF	TGTGCCAGCAGCCGGACTAGCGGCCCCACAGATACGCAGTATTTT
-	TRBJ2-7	TRBV7-2	-	CASSLNGGALYEQYF	TGTGCCAGCAGCTTAAATGGGGGGGCCCTCTACGAGCAGTACTTC
-	TRBJ2-1	TRBV29-1	-	CSVQVGGTPYNEQFF	TGCAGCGTTCAAGTCGGGGGGACACCTTACAATGAGCAGTTCTTC
once	TRBJ1-2	TRBV20-1	-	CSAPEGGF	TGCAGTGCCCCGGAGGGGGGCTTC
-	TRBJ2-2	TRBV6-2/TRBV6-3	-	CASRSSLPGGELFF	TGTGCCAGCCGGAGTTCGCTACCCGGGGGGGAGCTGTTTTTT
-	TRBJ1-5	TRBV6-1	TRBD1	CASSEGTGVGRSNQPQHF	TGTGCCAGCAGTGAGGGGACAGGGGTGGGTAGGAGCAATCAGCCCCAGCATTTT
-	TRBJ1-1	TRBV3-1	TRBD1	CASSQEGQGATLAFF	TGTGCCAGCAGCCAAGAGGGACAGGGGGCAACCTTAGCTTTCTTT
-	TRBJ1-5	TRBV20-1	TRBD1	CSASPGQGLGQPQHF	TGCAGTGCTAGCCCAGGACAGGGACTGGGTCAGCCCCAGCATTTT
-	TRBJ2-7	TRBV5-4	-	CASSLVPSYEQYF	TGTGCCAGCAGCTTGGTCCCCTCCTACGAGCAGTACTTC
-	TRBJ1-1	TRBV27	-	CASSLAAVGNTEAFF	TGTGCCAGCAGTTTAGCGGCGGTGGGGAACACTGAAGCTTTCTTT
-	TRBJ1-2	TRBV7-2	-	CASSSLGVTSGGYTF	TGTGCCAGCAGCTCCCTGGGAGTCACCTCGGGGGGCTACACCTTC
-	TRBJ2-5	TRBV20-1	-	CSARIPTSGTFGAETQYF	-
-	TRBJ2-7	TRBV9	TRBD1	CASSVEQGAGEQYF	TGTGCCAGCAGCGTAGAACAGGGGGCGGGCGAGCAGTACTTC
few	TRBJ2-5	TRBV24-1	-	CATSDEAEIQETQYF	TGTGCCACCAGTGACGAAGCAGAAATACAAGAGACCCAGTACTTC
-	TRBJ2-1	TRBV9	TRBD2	CASMASGSSNEQFF	TGTGCCAGCATGGCTAGCGGGAGTTCAAATGAGCAGTTCTTC
once	TRBJ2-1	TRBV20-1	-	CSARDPSKGEQFF	TGCAGTGCTAGAGACCCTTCCAAGGGTGAGCAGTTCTTC
-	TRBJ2-5	TRBV3-1	TRBD1	CASRLGTGQETQYF	TGTGCCAGCAGACTCGGGACAGGCCAAGAGACCCAGTACTTC
-	TRBJ1-5	TRBV2	-	CASSEAGPGQPQHF	TGTGCCAGCAGTGAAGCAGGGCCCGGCCAGCCCCAGCATTTT
once	TRBJ2-1	TRBV12-5	TRBD2	CASGFRTVPGLAGGRYNEQFF	TGTGCTAGTGGTTTCCGAACCGTCCCGGGACTAGCGGGGGGGCGGTACAATGAGCAGTTCTTC
-	TRBJ1-4	TRBV6-1	-	CASSEGISADAWEKLFF	TGTGCCAGCAGTGAAGGAATCTCAGCGGACGCTTGGGAAAAACTGTTTTTT
-	TRBJ2-3	TRBV27	-	CASSLSGTDTQYF	TGTGCCAGCAGTTTATCCGGCACAGATACGCAGTATTTT
-	TRBJ2-5	TRBV11-3	-	CASSLATGTPQETQYF	TGTGCCAGCAGCTTAGCAACCGGGACACCCCAAGAGACCCAGTACTTC
-	TRBJ2-4	TRBV20-1	-	CSVPGGREDIQYF	TGCAGTGTACCAGGGGGACGGGAGGACATTCAGTACTTC
-	TRBJ1-1	TRBV6-5	-	CASSSTPPGTFQNTEAFF	TGTGCCAGCAGTTCCACCCCCCCGGGAACGTTCCAGAACACTGAAGCTTTCTTT
-	TRBJ1-2	TRBV12-3/TRBV12-4	-	CASSFLRVPNYGYTF	TGTGCCAGCAGTTTTCTTCGGGTGCCTAACTATGGCTACACCTTC
-	TRBJ2-3	TRBV5-6	TRBD2	CASSVGLAEDTQYF	TGTGCCAGCAGCGTGGGACTAGCGGAAGATACGCAGTATTTT
-	TRBJ2-7	TRBV29-1	-	CSVEVGAGSFGSHEQYF	TGCAGCGTTGAGGTCGGGGCCGGCTCCTTTGGGTCCCACGAGCAGTACTTC
once	TRBJ1-1	TRBV30	-	CAWSVVTSNTEAFF	TGTGCCTGGAGTGTGGTTACAAGCAACACTGAAGCTTTCTTT
-	TRBJ1-2	TRBV20-1	-	CSAPLPTPGTF	TGCAGTGCCCCACTACCGACTCCGGGAACCTTC
-	TRBJ1-5	TRBV24-1	TRBD1	CATSDHRGFNQPQHF	TGTGCCACCAGTGATCACAGGGGATTTAATCAGCCCCAGCATTTT
once	TRBJ2-1	TRBV2	TRBD2	CASSEWTSGRGEQFF	TGTGCCAGCAGTGAGTGGACTAGCGGGAGGGGTGAGCAGTTCTTC
-	TRBJ2-7	TRBV12-3/TRBV12-4	-	CASSRRVAEQYF	TGTGCCAGTTCCAGAAGGGTGGCCGAGCAGTACTTC
-	TRBJ1-5	TRBV23-1	-	CASLGYGQPQHF	TGCGCCAGCCTCGGCTACGGTCAGCCCCAGCATTTT
-	TRBJ2-2	TRBV20-1	-	CSARDGQAANTGELFF	TGCAGTGCTAGAGATGGGCAAGCGGCGAACACCGGGGAGCTGTTTTTT
-	TRBJ1-6	TRBV28	-	CASSKGGSDSPLHF	TGTGCCAGCAGCAAAGGTGGATCTGATTCACCCCTCCACTTT
few	TRBJ1-1	TRBV12-3/TRBV12-4	-	CASSLTPNTEAFF	TGTGCCAGCAGTTTAACCCCGAACACTGAAGCTTTCTTT
-	TRBJ2-1	TRBV5-1	-	CASSLGGDYYNEQFF	TGCGCCAGCAGCTTGGGAGGAGACTACTACAATGAGCAGTTCTTC
-	TRBJ1-2	TRBV6-1	-	CASSGGGGYTF	TGTGCCAGCAGTGGAGGAGGTGGCTACACCTTC
-	TRBJ2-3	TRBV7-2	TRBD2	CASSRWTSGDTQYF	TGTGCCAGCAGCCGGTGGACTAGCGGAGATACGCAGTATTTT
-	TRBJ2-5	TRBV3-1	-	CASTQDKETQYF	TGTGCCAGCACCCAAGATAAGGAGACCCAGTACTTC